This entry lists 11 T cell receptor beta chains sequenced from one sample in a study of T cells after yellow fever vaccination. TCRdb itself ran the 5' RACE reads through MiXCR, one entry per CDR3 protein. The sample has roughly 50,000 distinct CDR3 sequences; 7.4% are singletons. Sequencing used CD8+ T cells sorted from PBMCs, obtained around 15 days after the first yellow fever vaccination. Every receptor here comes from a man between 18 and 35 years old who received the YFV17D yellow fever vaccine.

This clonotype was found many times. This chain uses TRBV15 with TRBJ2-1, with D perhaps assigned TRBD1 or TRBD2 (6 bases each). The germline CDR1 and CDR2 sequences are LNHNV and YYDKDF (reference sequence). Trimming took 0 bases from V and 10 from J, leaving 13 bases between them. The CDR3 has 14 residues. In nucleotides, the CDR3 is TGTGCCACCAGCAGAGATTGGGGGGCAGGGGAGCAGTTCTTC. Its protein is CATSRDWGAGEQFF.

This clonotype was recorded at least ten times. The CDR3 here is CASRQQAGGPTSTDTQYF. CDR3 in DNA: TGTGCCAGCAGGCAGCAAGCGGGGGGGCCGACTAGCACAGATACGCAGTATTTT. This chain connects TRBV6-5 to TRBJ2-3, with 10 bases lining up with TRBD2. This CDR3 comprises 18 residues. Germline CDR1 reads MNHEY; CDR2 reads SVGAGI. V shed 6 bases, J shed 0 bases, and the junction held 12 bases outside the gene matches.

This clonotype was counted only a few times. The rearrangement joins TRBV5-5 to TRBJ2-5; D is uncertain. Trimming took 0 bases from V and 0 from J, leaving 9 bases between them. The CDR3 covers 15 residues. CDR1 and CDR2 (germline): SGHKS, YYEKEE (reference sequence). In DNA, the CDR3 is TGTGCCAGCAGCTTGGAGCCGGCGTACCAAGAGACCCAGTACTTC. Encoded protein: CASSLEPAYQETQYF.

This clonotype was observed many times. The chain couples TRBV27 to TRBJ2-7, with a possible D match to TRBD2 (6 bases). Germline CDR1 is MNHEY and CDR2 is SMNVEV (reference sequence). There are 14 residues in the CDR3. The germline V and J ends were trimmed by 4 bases and 0 bases, with 10 bases remaining between them. The CDR3 DNA reads TGTGCCAGCAGTTCGGACGGGAGCTCCTACGAGCAGTACTTC. It translates to CASSSDGSSYEQYF.

This clonotype was counted many times. The chain links TRBV9 to TRBJ2-1; possible D gene TRBD2, 7 bases. The CDR3 loop spans 13 amino acids. Trimming removed 7 bases at V and 0 bases at J, with 8 bases between. Germline V gene sequence: CDR1 SGDLS, CDR2 YYNGEE. The DNA of the CDR3 is TGTGCCAGCGGGGGGGCCTCCTACAATGAGCAGTTCTTC. It encodes CASGGASYNEQFF.

The chain recombines TRBV5-4 with TRBJ1-2; no clear D. This CDR3 region has 13 residues. Between the trimmed V and J ends, which lost 2 bases and 4 bases, there was a span of 9 bases. The germline gives CDR1 SGHNT, CDR2 YYREEE (reference sequence). This CDR3 reads CASSLPDGYGYTF. CDR3 nucleotide sequence: TGTGCCAGCAGCTTACCGGACGGCTATGGCTACACCTTC.

This clonotype came up many times. The gene calls are TRBV29-1 and TRBJ2-3, with D tentatively TRBD1 or TRBD2 (5 bases each). Germline V CDR1 and CDR2: SQVTM, ANQGSEA. The CDR3 sequence is 11 residues long. Trimming left V 8 bases short and J 5 bases short, with 11 bases between. For the CDR3, the DNA is TGCAGCACCTGGGGGAAAGATACGCAGTATTTT. Translation gives CSTWGKDTQYF.

The V and J genes are TRBV4-1 and TRBJ2-5, with D unresolved. V dropped 1 base and J dropped 2 bases, with 11 bases sitting between them. The CDR3 totals 15 residues. CDR1 MGHRA and CDR2 YSYEKL come from the germline V gene. Written as DNA, the CDR3 is TGCGCCAGCAGCCAAGGGCGGCAGACTCAAGAGACCCAGTACTTC. Translation gives CASSQGRQTQETQYF.

There are many counts of this clonotype. The chain is built from TRBV11-2 and TRBJ1-6, with 7 bases aligning to TRBD1. The CDR3 contains 16 residues. Per the germline V gene, CDR1 is SGHAT and CDR2 is FQNNGV. Trimming took 5 bases from V and 0 from J; bases not matched to a gene: 4. CDR3 in DNA: TGTGCCAGCAGCCCATCAGGGGGCTCCTATAATTCACCCCTCCACTTT. It encodes CASSPSGGSYNSPLHF.

This clonotype was recorded many times. J is TRBJ1-5 and V is TRBV6-2 or TRBV6-3; D uncertain. There are 15 residues in the CDR3. V was trimmed by 4 bases and J by 3 bases, leaving 13 bases between them. Germline V gives CDR1 MNHEY, CDR2 SVGEGT. The CDR3 sequence is CASSSGSGLNQPQHF. CDR3 nucleotide sequence: TGTGCCAGCAGTTCCGGCTCTGGGCTCAATCAGCCCCAGCATTTT.

This clonotype was recorded at least ten times. The V and J genes are TRBV5-1 and TRBJ2-3; 7 positions agree with TRBD2. V gave up 0 bases and J gave up 2 bases; unmatched junction bases: 12. Germline V gene lookup returns CDR1 SGHRS and CDR2 YFSETQ. The CDR3 contains 18 residues. This CDR3 is CASSLAVGRGRTTDTQYF. The DNA of the CDR3 is TGCGCCAGCAGCTTGGCCGTTGGGCGGGGGAGAACCACAGATACGCAGTATTTT.